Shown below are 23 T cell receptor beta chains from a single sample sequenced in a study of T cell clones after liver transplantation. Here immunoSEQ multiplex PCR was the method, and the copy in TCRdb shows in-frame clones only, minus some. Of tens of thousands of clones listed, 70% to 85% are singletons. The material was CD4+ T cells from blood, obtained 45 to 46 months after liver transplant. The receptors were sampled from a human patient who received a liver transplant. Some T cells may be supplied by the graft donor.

This CDR3 reads CASSHSGGTSEKLFF. The DNA of the CDR3 is TGCGCCAGCAGCCACTCGGGAGGGACGAGTGAAAAACTGTTTTTT. The chain recombines TRBV4-3 with TRBJ1-4; D might be TRBD1 (5 bases). Trimming stripped 3 bases from V and 7 bases from J, with 15 bases between. The CDR3 totals 15 residues. The germline V gene has CDR1 LGHNA and CDR2 YSLEER.

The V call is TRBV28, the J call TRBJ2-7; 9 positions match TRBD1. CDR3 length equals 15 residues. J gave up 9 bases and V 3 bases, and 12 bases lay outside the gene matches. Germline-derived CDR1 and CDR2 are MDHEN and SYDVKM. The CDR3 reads CASSFRTGEIFLQYF. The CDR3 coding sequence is TGTGCCAGCAGTTTTAGGACAGGGGAGATATTTTTGCAGTACTTC. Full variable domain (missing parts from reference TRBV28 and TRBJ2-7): DVKVTQSSRYLVKRTGEKVFLECVQDMDHENMFWYRQDPGLGLRLIYFSYDVKMKEKGDIPEGYSVSREKKERFSLILESASTNQTSMYLCASSFRTGEIFLQYFGPGTRLTVT.

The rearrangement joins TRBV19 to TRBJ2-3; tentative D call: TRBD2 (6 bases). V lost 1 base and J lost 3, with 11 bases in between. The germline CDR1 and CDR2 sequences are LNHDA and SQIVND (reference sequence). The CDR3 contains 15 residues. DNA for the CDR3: TGTGCCAGTAGTATAGGACGGACTAAAACAGATACGCAGTATTTT. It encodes CASSIGRTKTDTQYF.

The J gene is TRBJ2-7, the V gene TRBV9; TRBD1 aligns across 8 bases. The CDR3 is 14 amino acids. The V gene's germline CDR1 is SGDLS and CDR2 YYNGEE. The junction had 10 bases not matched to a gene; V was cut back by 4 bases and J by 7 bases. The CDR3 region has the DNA TGTGCCAGCAGCCCCGGACAGGGTGTGAGAGAGCAGTACTTC. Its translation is CASSPGQGVREQYF.

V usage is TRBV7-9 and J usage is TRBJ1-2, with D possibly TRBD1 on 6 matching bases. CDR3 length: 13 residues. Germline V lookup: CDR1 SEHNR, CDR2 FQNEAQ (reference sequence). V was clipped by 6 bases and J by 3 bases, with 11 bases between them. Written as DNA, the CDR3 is TGTGCCAGCAGGGGGCGGACAGACTATGGCTACACCTTC. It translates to CASRGRTDYGYTF.

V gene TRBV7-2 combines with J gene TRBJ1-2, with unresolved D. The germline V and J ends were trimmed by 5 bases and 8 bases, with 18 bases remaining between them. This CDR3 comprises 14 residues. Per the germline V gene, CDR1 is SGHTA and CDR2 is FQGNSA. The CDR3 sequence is CASSTPGNVWGYTF. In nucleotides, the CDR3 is TGTGCCAGCAGCACACCGGGGAACGTTTGGGGCTACACCTTC.

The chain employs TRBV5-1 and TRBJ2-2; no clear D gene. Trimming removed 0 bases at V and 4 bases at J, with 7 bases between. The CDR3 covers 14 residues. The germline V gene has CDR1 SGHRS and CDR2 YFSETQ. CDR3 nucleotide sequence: TGCGCCAGCAGCTTGGACGGATTCACCGGGGAGCTGTTTTTT. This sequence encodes CASSLDGFTGELFF.

Written as DNA, the CDR3 is TGTGCCAGTAAGGACAGGAACCAAGAGACCCAGTACTTC. This encodes CASKDRNQETQYF. This chain uses TRBV19 with TRBJ2-5; TRBD1 agrees at 7 bases. Germline CDR1 reads LNHDA; CDR2 reads SQIVND (reference sequence). The CDR3 totals 13 residues. The junction had 2 bases not matched to a gene; V was cut back by 7 bases and J by 0 bases.

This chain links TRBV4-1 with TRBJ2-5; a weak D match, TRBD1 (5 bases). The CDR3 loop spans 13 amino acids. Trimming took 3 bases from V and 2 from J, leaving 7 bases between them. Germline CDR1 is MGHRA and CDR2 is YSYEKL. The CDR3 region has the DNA TGCGCCAGCAGCCAGACAGTTCAAGAGACCCAGTACTTC. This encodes CASSQTVQETQYF.

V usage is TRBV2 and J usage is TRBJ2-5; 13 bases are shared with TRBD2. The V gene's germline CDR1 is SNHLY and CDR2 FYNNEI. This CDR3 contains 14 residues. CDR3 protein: CGTSGRAWGETQYF. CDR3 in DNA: TGTGGAACTAGCGGGAGGGCCTGGGGAGAGACCCAGTACTTC. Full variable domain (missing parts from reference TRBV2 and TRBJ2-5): EPEVTQTPSHQVTQMGQEVILRCVPISNHLYFYWYRQILGQKVEFLVSFYNNEISEKSEIFDDQFSVERPDGSNFTLKIRSTKLEDSAMYFCGTSGRAWGETQYFGPGTRLLVL.

CDR3 DNA sequence: TGTGCCACCGGACTAGCGGGAGGTGTGGCCGGGGAGCTGTTTTTT. Translating it yields CATGLAGGVAGELFF. This chain uses TRBV6-5 with TRBJ2-2, with TRBD2 matching over 14 bases. CDR1 is MNHEY and CDR2 is SVGAGI in the germline V gene. The CDR3 has 15 amino acids. V dropped 10 bases and J dropped 6; count of bases not matched to a gene: 7.

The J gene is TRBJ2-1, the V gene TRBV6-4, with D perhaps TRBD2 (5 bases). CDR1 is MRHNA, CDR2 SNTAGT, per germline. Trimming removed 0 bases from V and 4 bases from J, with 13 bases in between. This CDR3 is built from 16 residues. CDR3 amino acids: CASSDSGLIGYNEQFF. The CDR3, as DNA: TGTGCCAGCAGTGACTCAGGACTGATTGGGTACAATGAGCAGTTCTTC.

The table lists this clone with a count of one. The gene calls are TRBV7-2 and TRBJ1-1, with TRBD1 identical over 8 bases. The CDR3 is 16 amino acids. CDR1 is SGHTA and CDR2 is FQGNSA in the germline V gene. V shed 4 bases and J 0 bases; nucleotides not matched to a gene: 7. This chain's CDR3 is CASSSRQGPMNTEAFF. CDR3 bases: TGTGCCAGCAGCTCCCGACAGGGGCCCATGAACACTGAAGCTTTCTTT.

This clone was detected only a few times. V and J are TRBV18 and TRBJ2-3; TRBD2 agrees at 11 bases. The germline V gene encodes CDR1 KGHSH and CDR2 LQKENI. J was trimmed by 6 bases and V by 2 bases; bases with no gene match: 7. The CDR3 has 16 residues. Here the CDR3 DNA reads TGTGCCAGCTCACCATCGACTAGCGGGAATGGGGATACGCAGTATTTT. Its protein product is CASSPSTSGNGDTQYF.

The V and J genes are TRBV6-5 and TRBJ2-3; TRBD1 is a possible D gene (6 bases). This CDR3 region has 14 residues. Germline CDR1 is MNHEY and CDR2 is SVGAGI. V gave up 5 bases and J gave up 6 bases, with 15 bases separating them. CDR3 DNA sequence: TGTGCCAGCAGTCTTGGGACAAATGGGGATACGCAGTATTTT. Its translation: CASSLGTNGDTQYF.

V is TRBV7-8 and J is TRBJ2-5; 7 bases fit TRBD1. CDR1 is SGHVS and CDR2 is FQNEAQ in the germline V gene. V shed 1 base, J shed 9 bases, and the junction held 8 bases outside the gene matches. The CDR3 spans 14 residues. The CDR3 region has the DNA TGTGCCAGCAGCTTAGACGAGGGGGCGCTTGCCCAGTACTTC. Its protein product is CASSLDEGALAQYF.

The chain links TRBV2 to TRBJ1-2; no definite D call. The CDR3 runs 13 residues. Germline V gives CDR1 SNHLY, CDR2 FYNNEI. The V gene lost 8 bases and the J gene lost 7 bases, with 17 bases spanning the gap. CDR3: CASGEGFRSGYTF. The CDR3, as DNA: TGTGCCAGCGGGGAAGGATTCCGGTCTGGCTACACCTTC.

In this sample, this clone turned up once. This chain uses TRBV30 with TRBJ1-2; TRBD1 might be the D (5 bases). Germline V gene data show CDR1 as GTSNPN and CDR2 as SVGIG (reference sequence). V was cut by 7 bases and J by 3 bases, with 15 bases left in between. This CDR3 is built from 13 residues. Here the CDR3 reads CAYVGRRDYGYTF. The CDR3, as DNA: TGTGCCTACGTGGGGCGCCGCGACTATGGCTACACCTTC. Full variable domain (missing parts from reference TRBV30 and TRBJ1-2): SQTIHQWPATLVQPVGSPLSLECTVEGTSNPNLYWYRQAAGRGLQLLFYSVGIGQISSEVPQNLSASRPQDRQFILSSKKLLLSDSGFYLCAYVGRRDYGYTFGSGTRLTVV.

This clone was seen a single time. CDR3 region: CASSQREGRGYEQYF. The CDR3 coding sequence is TGCGCCAGCAGCCAGAGGGAGGGGAGGGGCTACGAGCAGTACTTC. The genes are TRBV4-1 and TRBJ2-7; 7 bases agree with TRBD2. This CDR3 region has 15 residues. CDR1 is MGHRA, CDR2 YSYEKL, per germline. V lost 3 bases to trimming and J lost 3 bases; unmatched junction nucleotides: 8.

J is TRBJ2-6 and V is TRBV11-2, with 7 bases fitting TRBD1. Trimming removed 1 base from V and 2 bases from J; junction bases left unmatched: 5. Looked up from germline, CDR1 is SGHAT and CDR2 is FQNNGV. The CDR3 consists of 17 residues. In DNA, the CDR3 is TGTGCCAGCAGCTTAGTGTGGCAGGGGGCTGGGGCCAACGTCCTGACTTTC. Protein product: CASSLVWQGAGANVLTF.

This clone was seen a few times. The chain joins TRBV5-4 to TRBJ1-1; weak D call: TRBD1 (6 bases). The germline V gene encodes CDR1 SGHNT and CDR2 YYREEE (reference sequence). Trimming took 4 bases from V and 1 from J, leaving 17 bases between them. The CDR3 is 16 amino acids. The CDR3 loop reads CASSPKGGLSNTEAFF. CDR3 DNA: TGTGCCAGCAGCCCGAAAGGGGGTTTATCGAACACTGAAGCTTTCTTT.

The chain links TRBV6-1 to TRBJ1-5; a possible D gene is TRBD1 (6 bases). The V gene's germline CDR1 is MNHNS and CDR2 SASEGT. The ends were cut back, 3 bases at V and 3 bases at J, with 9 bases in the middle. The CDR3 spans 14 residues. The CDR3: CASSDDRFNQPQHF. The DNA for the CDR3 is TGTGCCAGCAGTGATGACAGGTTCAATCAGCCCCAGCATTTT.

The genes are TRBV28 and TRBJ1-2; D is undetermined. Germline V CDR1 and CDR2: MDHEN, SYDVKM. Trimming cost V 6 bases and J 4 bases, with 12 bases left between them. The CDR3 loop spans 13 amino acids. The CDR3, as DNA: TGTGCCAGCAGGACGGACGGCCTCTATGGCTACACCTTC. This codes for CASRTDGLYGYTF.